Listed below are T cell receptor beta chains from one sample, sequenced in a study of cytomegalovirus exposure and HLA in healthy donors. Using immunoSEQ multiplex PCR, the repertoire was profiled, and TCRdb retains in-frame clones only, with some absent. The table lists 150,000 to 200,000 clones, approximately 11% of them singletons. Sequenced input: PBMCs. The receptor set was obtained from a man between 50 and 59 years old in good health and CMV-seropositive. Both conserved end residues are part of each CDR3. The D gene is left open where the match is weak. Not all rows give a size; the values are once, few, many and, for expanded clones, a class.

j_gene	v_gene	d_gene	abundance	CDR3aa	CDR3nt
TRBJ2-7	TRBV6-5	NA	NA	CASRTDTYEQYF	TGTGCCAGCAGGACGGACACCTACGAGCAGTACTTC
TRBJ1-1	TRBV10-3	NA	few	CAISAVNTEAFF	TGTGCCATCAGTGCAGTGAACACTGAAGCTTTCTTT
TRBJ2-4	TRBV25-1	TRBD1	NA	CASSDRTGVGAKNIQYF	TGTGCCAGCAGTGACCGGACAGGGGTGGGGGCCAAAAACATTCAGTACTTC
TRBJ2-3	TRBV5-6	NA	few	CASSLKVGGNTDTQYF	TGTGCCAGCAGCTTGAAAGTGGGGGGAAACACAGATACGCAGTATTTT
TRBJ1-5	TRBV7-2	NA	NA	CASRTNNQPQHF	TGTGCCAGCAGGACAAACAATCAGCCCCAGCATTTT
TRBJ1-5	TRBV28	NA	few	CASSPWAPGGQPQHF	TGTGCCAGCAGTCCATGGGCCCCCGGAGGGCAGCCCCAGCATTTT
TRBJ2-5	TRBV4-2	NA	few	CASSQHRTANVETQYF	TGTGCCAGCAGCCAACACCGGACAGCAAACGTCGAGACCCAGTACTTC
TRBJ1-3	TRBV25-1	NA	NA	CASSDPGVGNTIYF	TGTGCCAGCAGTGATCCGGGGGTTGGAAACACCATATATTTT
TRBJ1-1	TRBV2	NA	few	CASSGGTEAFF	TGTGCCAGCAGTGGCGGAACTGAAGCTTTCTTT
TRBJ1-5	TRBV9	NA	NA	CASSVGGEVGQPQHF	TGTGCCAGCAGCGTAGGAGGGGAGGTCGGTCAGCCCCAGCATTTT
TRBJ1-6	TRBV30	TRBD1	NA	CAWSLTGIGSPLHF	TGTGCCTGGAGCTTGACAGGGATAGGTTCACCCCTCCACTTT
TRBJ2-1	TRBV9	NA	few	CASSVGVSSYNEQFF	TGTGCCAGCAGCGTAGGAGTGAGCTCCTACAATGAGCAGTTCTTC
TRBJ2-1	TRBV4-3	NA	NA	CASSQEYRTHLQFF	TGCGCCAGCAGCCAAGAATACAGGACCCACTTGCAGTTCTTC
TRBJ2-2	TRBV5-1	TRBD2	NA	CASSSHSGGTNTGELFF	TGCGCCAGCAGCTCTCATAGCGGGGGGACGAACACCGGGGAGCTGTTTTTT
TRBJ1-1	TRBV6-5	TRBD1	NA	CASSYSGRRGIAFF	TGTGCCAGCAGTTACTCAGGCCGCAGGGGGATAGCTTTCTTT
TRBJ2-3	TRBV21-1	NA	NA	CASSKYRGTSGGATDTQYF	TGTGCCAGCAGCAAGTACCGGGGGACTAGCGGGGGAGCCACAGATACGCAGTATTTT
TRBJ2-5	TRBV28	NA	NA	CASSLIGSGQETQYF	TGTGCCAGCAGTTTAATCGGTAGCGGCCAAGAGACCCAGTACTTC
TRBJ1-1	TRBV5-1	TRBD1	NA	CASSLKGTGGLNTEAFF	TGCGCCAGCAGCTTGAAAGGGACAGGAGGCTTGAACACTGAAGCTTTCTTT
TRBJ1-1	TRBV28	NA	few	CASSLRNSGQIERNTEAFF	TGTGCCAGCAGTTTAAGGAACTCGGGACAAATCGAGAGGAACACTGAAGCTTTCTTT
TRBJ2-3	TRBV6-4	TRBD2	NA	CASSVHSGGSTDTQYF	TGTGCCAGCAGTGTTCATAGCGGGGGAAGCACAGATACGCAGTATTTT
TRBJ2-1	TRBV4-2	NA	few	CASSQDKATPYNEQFF	TGTGCCAGCAGCCAAGATAAAGCGACTCCCTACAATGAGCAGTTCTTC
TRBJ1-3	TRBV27	NA	NA	CASSPAWGAGNTIYF	TGTGCCAGCAGTCCCGCGTGGGGGGCTGGAAACACCATATATTTT
TRBJ2-3	TRBV19	NA	NA	CASRVPSGAQYF	TGTGCCAGTCGTGTACCCTCAGGGGCGCAGTATTTT
TRBJ1-5	TRBV30	NA	NA	CAWSVGLNQPQHF	TGTGCCTGGAGTGTTGGGCTCAATCAGCCCCAGCATTTT
TRBJ1-4	TRBV5-6	NA	NA	CASSAGFPGEKLFF	TGTGCCAGCAGCGCGGGGTTCCCCGGGGAAAAACTGTTTTTT
TRBJ1-2	TRBV7-2	TRBD1	many	CASTEGDRALSVGYTF	TGTGCCAGCACCGAGGGGGACAGGGCTCTTTCCGTCGGCTACACCTTC
TRBJ2-1	TRBV11-2	NA	NA	CASSPIHLVESEQFF	TGTGCCAGCAGCCCCATACATCTCGTGGAGTCTGAGCAGTTCTTC
TRBJ1-1	TRBV28	NA	few	CAITTGVTEAFF	TGTGCCATAACGACAGGAGTTACTGAAGCTTTCTTT
TRBJ1-5	TRBV10-3	NA	NA	CAISETSLASGQPQHF	TGTGCCATCAGTGAGACCTCCTTAGCCTCGGGGCAGCCCCAGCATTTT
TRBJ1-1	TRBV7-2	TRBD1	few	CASSLAGRTGVNTEAFF	TGTGCCAGCAGCTTAGCCGGAAGGACAGGGGTGAACACTGAAGCTTTCTTT
TRBJ2-1	TRBV28	TRBD2	NA	CASSLIAGGPDGQFF	TGTGCCAGCAGTTTAATAGCGGGGGGGCCGGATGGGCAGTTCTTC
TRBJ1-4	TRBV2	TRBD1	NA	CASSRQGSGNEKLFF	TGTGCCAGCAGTCGACAGGGTTCTGGGAATGAAAAACTGTTTTTT
TRBJ2-5	TRBV15	TRBD1	once	CATSRAPGGLETQYF	TGTGCCACCAGCAGAGCCCCAGGGGGCTTAGAGACCCAGTACTTC
TRBJ1-2	TRBV12-5	NA	few	CASGSTGYTF	TGTGCTAGTGGTTCTACCGGCTACACCTTC
TRBJ2-7	TRBV4-2	TRBD2	few	CASSQEWRGAGYEQYF	TGTGCCAGCAGCCAAGAGTGGCGGGGGGCTGGGTACGAGCAGTACTTC
TRBJ2-6	TRBV5-8	NA	NA	CASSFLQSGRSGANVLTF	TGTGCCAGCAGCTTTCTACAGTCAGGGCGTTCTGGGGCCAACGTCCTGACTTTC
TRBJ2-1	TRBV7-2	TRBD1	NA	CASSSKGTDRGSYNEQFF	TGTGCCAGCAGCTCCAAGGGCACGGACAGGGGTTCCTACAATGAGCAGTTCTTC
TRBJ1-2	TRBV7-8	TRBD1	few	CASSLVRDRGGYTF	TGTGCCAGCAGCTTAGTCCGGGACAGGGGGGGCTACACCTTC
TRBJ2-1	TRBV20-1	NA	few	CSARERNEQFF	TGCAGTGCTAGAGAGCGAAATGAGCAGTTCTTC
TRBJ1-3	TRBV11-3	NA	few	CASSFSTGTSGNTIYF	TGTGCCAGCAGCTTTTCCACAGGGACCTCTGGAAACACCATATATTTT
TRBJ1-2	TRBV5-8	NA	NA	CASSSRLRVNYGYTF	TGTGCCAGCAGCTCCAGACTCAGGGTCAACTATGGCTACACCTTC
TRBJ2-1	TRBV5-1	TRBD1	NA	CASSSLFRDRGYNEQFF	TGCGCCAGCAGCTCCCTATTCCGGGACAGGGGATACAATGAGCAGTTCTTC
TRBJ2-7	TRBV7-9	NA	few	CASSLEGQLWTEQYF	TGTGCCAGCAGCTTAGAGGGGCAACTCTGGACCGAGCAGTACTTC
TRBJ1-3	TRBV27	NA	NA	CASSLSQGIGVENTIYF	TGTGCCAGCAGTTTATCCCAGGGTATAGGGGTGGAAAACACCATATATTTT
TRBJ1-1	TRBV5-4	TRBD1	NA	CASSPGTGRTEAFF	TGTGCCAGCAGCCCGGGGACAGGGAGAACTGAAGCTTTCTTT
TRBJ1-4	TRBV12-5	NA	few	CASGLGQTNEKLFF	TGTGCTAGTGGTTTGGGACAGACAAATGAAAAACTGTTTTTT